A single sample is the source of the 29 T cell receptor beta chains below, sequenced in a study of blood T cells in healthy people across ages. For the second PCR, which ran for roughly 6 to 12 cycles, a sample-barcoded 5' primer and a J-beta primer mix were used. TCRdb redid the calling of the 5' RACE reads with MiXCR, one entry per CDR3 protein. The sample has over 1,500,000 distinct CDR3 sequences; about 39% are singletons. Sequenced material: blood. The receptor source for this set is a human donor in good health.

The chain links TRBV7-9 to TRBJ2-7, with 11 bases that match TRBD1. Germline values: CDR1 SEHNR, CDR2 FQNEAQ (reference sequence). With V trimmed by 5 bases and J by 1 base, 4 bases remained unmatched. The CDR3 is made up of 15 amino acids. CDR3 residues: CASSDGQGASYEQYF. Here the CDR3 DNA reads TGTGCCAGCAGCGACGGACAGGGGGCTTCCTACGAGCAGTACTTC.

The gene calls are TRBV4-2 and TRBJ1-3; no clear D. Germline V gene lookup returns CDR1 LGHNA and CDR2 YNFKEQ. The V end lost 5 bases, the J end lost 4 bases, and 9 bases lay between the germline ends. The CDR3 runs 13 residues. This chain's CDR3 is CASSFDKGNTIYF. The CDR3 region has the DNA TGTGCCAGCAGCTTCGACAAGGGAAACACCATATATTTT.

This clonotype has only a few counts. This chain links TRBV5-1 with TRBJ2-1; 7 bases line up with TRBD1. Germline V gives CDR1 SGHRS, CDR2 YFSETQ. The V segment lost 4 bases and the J segment 5 bases; nucleotides outside the gene matches: 6. This CDR3 is built from 14 residues. CDR3 loop: CASSGTVSDNEQFF. The CDR3 nucleotides read TGCGCCAGCAGCGGGACAGTCAGCGACAATGAGCAGTTCTTC.

This clonotype was seen a few times. The chain is built from TRBV16 and TRBJ2-5; a possible D gene is TRBD2 (5 bases). Between the trimmed V and J ends, which lost 1 base and 3 bases, there was a span of 12 bases. CDR1 is KGHSY, CDR2 FQNENV, per germline. The CDR3 is made up of 15 amino acids. The CDR3 bases are TGTGCCAGCAGCCAATGGGTCGACGGGAAAGAGACCCAGTACTTC. Protein: CASSQWVDGKETQYF.

The V call is TRBV7-6, the J call TRBJ2-7; D perhaps matches TRBD1 (6 bases). The germline gives CDR1 SGHVS, CDR2 FNYEAQ. CDR3 length: 16 amino acids. The ends were cut back, 0 bases at V and 0 bases at J, with 12 bases in the middle. The CDR3 protein is CASSLAVGALSYEQYF. CDR3 coding DNA: TGTGCCAGCAGCTTAGCTGTGGGGGCCCTCTCCTACGAGCAGTACTTC.

Regarding this clonotype: A much larger clone sits a single nucleotide away, making a read error possible. The V call is TRBV11-1, the J call TRBJ2-4; D is undetermined. Germline CDR1 and CDR2: SGHAT and FQDESV (reference sequence). V lost 5 bases and J lost 8, with 16 bases in between. The CDR3 loop spans 14 amino acids. The CDR3 region is CASSPGRVRDIQYF. In nucleotides, the CDR3 is TGTGCCAGCAGCCCCGGTCGGGTAAGGGACATTCAGTACTTC.

This clonotype was detected only once. The V gene is TRBV5-1, the J gene TRBJ2-1; 7 bases line up with TRBD2. V was clipped by 0 bases and J by 11 bases; unmatched bases: 11. Germline lookup yields CDR1 SGHRS and CDR2 YFSETQ. This CDR3 has 15 residues. For the CDR3, the DNA is TGCGCCAGCAGCTTGGTTCTCTCCCGGGGGGATAAGCAGTTCTTC. Protein product: CASSLVLSRGDKQFF.

This clonotype has a count of ten or more. The rearrangement joins TRBV13 to TRBJ1-1; D is uncertain. This CDR3 is built from 17 residues. From germline, CDR1 is PRHDT and CDR2 FYEKMQ (reference sequence). V lost 1 base and J 5 bases, leaving 20 bases between the germline ends. This chain's CDR3 is CASSLAGLPSGRTEAFF. CDR3 DNA sequence: TGTGCCAGCAGCTTAGCCGGGCTCCCCTCGGGAAGAACTGAAGCTTTCTTT.

This chain uses TRBV5-1 with TRBJ2-5, with TRBD2 as a possible D gene (5 bases). From germline, CDR1 is SGHRS and CDR2 YFSETQ. V lost 0 bases and J 5 bases, leaving 14 bases between the germline ends. The CDR3 loop spans 15 amino acids. In DNA form, the CDR3 reads TGCGCCAGCAGCTTGGGCAGTCACCCGGGGGAGACCCAGTACTTC. This gives the protein CASSLGSHPGETQYF.

This rearrangement joins TRBV7-2 to TRBJ2-4; D might be TRBD2 (6 bases). The J call is in doubt because the DNA end fits TRBJ2-5 better. The CDR3 spans 15 residues. The V gene's germline CDR1 is SGHTA and CDR2 FQGNSA. The CDR3 sequence is CASSLPRDGGGTQYF. In nucleotides, the CDR3 is TGTGCCAGCAGCTTACCCCGGGACGGGGGAGGGACCCAGTACTTC.

This clonotype was detected a few times. The J gene is TRBJ2-5, the V gene TRBV7-2, with a weak D call TRBD1 (5 bases). The germline V gene has CDR1 SGHTA and CDR2 FQGNSA. V lost 4 bases to trimming and J lost 4 bases, with 10 bases between them. The CDR3 length is 13 residues. In nucleotides, the CDR3 is TGTGCCAGCAGCTCCAGGGCAGGAGAGACCCAGTACTTC. Its protein product is CASSSRAGETQYF.

There are a few counts of this clonotype. CDR3 DNA sequence: TGCGCCAGCAGCCAAGATTTGGCGGGGGGGTGGACAGATACGCAGTATTTT. Translating gives CASSQDLAGGWTDTQYF. This rearrangement joins TRBV4-3 to TRBJ2-3, with 9 positions matching TRBD2. CDR1 is LGHNA and CDR2 is YSLEER in the germline V gene. The V and J ends lost 0 bases and 3 bases, in that order; junction bases with no gene match: 7. The CDR3 is 17 amino acids.

The count of this clonotype is one. The V call is TRBV7-9, the J call TRBJ2-1; the match to TRBD1 covers 7 bases. V lost 5 bases and J lost 4; bases outside the gene matches: 8. In germline, CDR1 is SEHNR, CDR2 FQNEAQ (reference sequence). This CDR3 has 15 residues. The CDR3 DNA reads TGTGCCAGCAGCCCCCCTAGGGGGCTTTACAATGAGCAGTTCTTC. Translated, it gives CASSPPRGLYNEQFF.

CDR3 loop: CASSSTEYNEQFF. DNA of the CDR3: TGTGCCAGCAGTTCGACAGAGTACAATGAGCAGTTCTTC. V is TRBV27 and J is TRBJ2-1; maybe TRBD1 (5 bases). Deletions cut 4 bases from V and 4 bases from J, with 8 bases between. CDR1 MNHEY and CDR2 SMNVEV come from the germline V gene (reference sequence). This CDR3 contains 13 residues.

This rearrangement joins TRBV13 to TRBJ2-3; no clear D. The germline V and J ends were trimmed by 1 base and 2 bases, with 10 bases remaining between them. The germline V gene has CDR1 PRHDT and CDR2 FYEKMQ (reference sequence). This CDR3 contains 15 residues. Written as DNA, the CDR3 is TGTGCCAGCAGCTTAGTCTCCAGGTTCACAGATACGCAGTATTTT. Encoded protein: CASSLVSRFTDTQYF.

This clonotype was seen a few times. DNA of the CDR3: TGTGCCAGCAGACGGGACGTTGAAGAGACCCAGTACTTC. Amino acid sequence: CASRRDVEETQYF. The chain employs TRBV7-9 and TRBJ2-5; D possibly uses TRBD1 or TRBD2 (5 bases each). Trimming shortened V by 6 bases and J by 3 bases, and 11 bases separated the two germline ends. Germline-derived CDR1 and CDR2 are SEHNR and FQNEAQ (reference sequence). The CDR3 is made up of 13 amino acids.

V is TRBV15 and J is TRBJ1-6; the match to TRBD1 covers 7 bases. CDR3 length equals 14 residues. The V segment lost 3 bases and the J segment 9 bases; nucleotides outside the gene matches: 5. Germline CDR1 and CDR2: LNHNV and YYDKDF (reference sequence). Here the CDR3 DNA reads TGTGCCACCAGCAGGGAGGGGGCCATTTCACCCCTCCACTTT. This translates into CATSREGAISPLHF.

This chain joins TRBV6-5 and TRBJ1-2, with a tentative D call TRBD1 (5 bases). There are 13 residues in the CDR3. Trimming took 2 bases from V and 6 from J, leaving 10 bases between them. CDR1 is MNHEY and CDR2 is SVGAGI in the germline V gene. The DNA of the CDR3 is TGTGCCAGCAGTTACCCAGGGTTCCATGGCTACACCTTC. This codes for CASSYPGFHGYTF.

This clonotype was recorded a few times. A read error may be the cause here, since a much bigger clone is one base away. This chain joins TRBV29-1 and TRBJ2-5; no firm D call. The CDR3 is 11 amino acids. Germline V gene sequence: CDR1 SQVTM, CDR2 ANQGSEA. V dropped 5 bases and J dropped 11 bases, with 15 bases sitting between them. CDR3 DNA sequence: TGCAGCGTTCAACTATCCCATGAGCAGTACTTC. Translated, it gives CSVQLSHEQYF.

This sequence joins TRBV13 and TRBJ2-1; 13 bases agree with TRBD2. The CDR3 has 16 amino acids. The germline V gene encodes CDR1 PRHDT and CDR2 FYEKMQ (reference sequence). Losses at the gene ends were 4 bases for V and 1 base for J; bases not matched to a gene: 1. The CDR3 region has the DNA TGTGCCAGCAGCTGGGGACTAGCGGGGTCCTACAATGAGCAGTTCTTC. Its translation is CASSWGLAGSYNEQFF. Full variable domain (missing parts from reference TRBV13 and TRBJ2-1): AAGVIQSPRHLIKEKRETATLKCYPIPRHDTVYWYQQGPGQDPQFLISFYEKMQSDKGSIPDRFSAQQFSDYHSELNMSSLELGDSALYFCASSWGLAGSYNEQFFGPGTRLTVL.

This clonotype was seen ten or more times. Compared with germline, one end of the junction differs, possibly owing to a read error. J is TRBJ1-5 and V is TRBV4-3; D not resolved. The CDR3 is 14 amino acids. Germline V lookup: CDR1 LGHNA, CDR2 YSLEER. DNA of the CDR3: TGTGCCAGCAGCCAAGACGGCAGCAATCAGCCCCAGCATTTT. Residues: CASSQDGSNQPQHF.

The chain couples TRBV20-1 to TRBJ1-2; weak D call: TRBD1 (5 bases). The CDR3 is 12 residues long. Germline loops: CDR1 DFQATT, CDR2 SNEGSKA (reference sequence). The CDR3 protein is CRAPTVNYGYTF. The CDR3, as DNA: TGCAGGGCCCCGACAGTGAACTATGGCTACACCTTC.

The sample holds a few counts of this clonotype. The V call is TRBV20-1, the J call TRBJ1-2; the D gene is possibly TRBD1 (5 bases). CDR1 is DFQATT and CDR2 is SNEGSKA in the germline V gene (reference sequence). This CDR3 has 11 amino acids. Deletions cut 7 bases from V and 8 bases from J, with 14 bases between. CDR3 amino acids: CSVLRAKGYTF. The CDR3 DNA reads TGCAGTGTCCTCAGGGCGAAGGGCTACACCTTC.

This clonotype was observed a few times. The J gene is TRBJ2-1, the V gene TRBV2, with D perhaps matching TRBD2 (7 bases). CDR1 and CDR2 from the germline V gene are SNHLY and FYNNEI. Trimming took 3 bases from V and 5 from J, leaving 23 bases between them. The CDR3 is 18 amino acids. For the CDR3, the DNA is TGTGCCAGCAGTGAGGGGGCTAGCGGACGCCCCCAAGACAATGAGCAGTTCTTC. This sequence encodes CASSEGASGRPQDNEQFF.

This clonotype was seen only a few times. DNA of the CDR3: TGTGCCAGCAGCTTAAGACTAGCGGGGGTTGAGACCCAGTACTTC. Protein product: CASSLRLAGVETQYF. V is TRBV11-2 and J is TRBJ2-5, with TRBD2 identical over 12 bases. J gave up 5 bases and V 2 bases, and 3 bases lay outside the gene matches. This CDR3 is built from 15 residues. Germline values: CDR1 SGHAT, CDR2 FQNNGV.

The CDR3 here is CASSLSGQGSGGVEAFF. For the CDR3, the DNA is TGTGCCAGCAGTTTAAGTGGGCAGGGGTCGGGAGGAGTTGAAGCTTTCTTT. The chain couples TRBV28 to TRBJ1-1; maybe TRBD1 (6 bases). Germline V gives CDR1 MDHEN, CDR2 SYDVKM. The CDR3 loop spans 17 amino acids. Trimming shortened V by 2 bases and J by 7 bases, and 23 bases separated the two germline ends.

With regard to this clonotype: The conserved closing phenylalanine or tryptophan is absent in this CDR3, likely reflecting a read error. The V gene is TRBV6-4, the J gene TRBJ2-1; no firm D call. This CDR3 has 14 amino acids. CDR1 and CDR2 from the germline V gene are MRHNA and SNTAGT. The ends were cut back, 5 bases at V and 6 bases at J, with 14 bases in the middle. In DNA form, the CDR3 reads TGTGCCAGCAGTATAAGCCACCAGAGCAATGAGCAGTTCTGC. Its protein is CASSISHQSNEQFC.

The chain links TRBV20-1 to TRBJ2-5, with D perhaps TRBD2 (5 bases). V lost 5 bases and J 5 bases, leaving 21 bases between the germline ends. The V gene's germline CDR1 is DFQATT and CDR2 SNEGSKA (reference sequence). There are 15 residues in the CDR3. The CDR3 is CSAENLALLGETQYF. The CDR3 coding sequence is TGCAGTGCTGAGAATCTAGCACTCCTAGGGGAGACCCAGTACTTC.

This chain links TRBV4-1 with TRBJ2-1, with D possibly matching TRBD2 (6 bases). Trimming removed 0 bases from V and 10 bases from J, with 16 bases in between. This CDR3 has 15 amino acids. Germline values: CDR1 MGHRA, CDR2 YSYEKL. CDR3: CASSQDWKGGLEQFF. CDR3 in DNA: TGCGCCAGCAGCCAAGATTGGAAGGGAGGTTTAGAGCAGTTCTTC.